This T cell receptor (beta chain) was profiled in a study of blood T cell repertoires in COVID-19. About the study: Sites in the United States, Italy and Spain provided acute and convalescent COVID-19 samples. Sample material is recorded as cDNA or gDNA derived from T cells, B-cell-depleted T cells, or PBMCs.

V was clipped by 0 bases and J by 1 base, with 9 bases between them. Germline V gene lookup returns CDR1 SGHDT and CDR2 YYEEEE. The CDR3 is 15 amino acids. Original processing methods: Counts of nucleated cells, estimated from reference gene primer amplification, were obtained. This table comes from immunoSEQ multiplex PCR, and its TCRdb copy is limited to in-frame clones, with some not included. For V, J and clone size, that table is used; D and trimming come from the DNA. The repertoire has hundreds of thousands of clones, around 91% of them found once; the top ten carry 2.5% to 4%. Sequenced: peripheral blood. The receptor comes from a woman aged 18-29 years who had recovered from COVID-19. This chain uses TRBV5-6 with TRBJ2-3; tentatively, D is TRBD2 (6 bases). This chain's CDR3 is CASSLGIAGTDTQYF. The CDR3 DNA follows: TGTGCCAGCAGCTTGGGTATAGCGGGCACAGATACGCAGTATTTT.